The next 3 T cell receptor beta chains were all read from a single sample in a study of spatial heterogeneity in lung cancer. Time point meaning: sample taken at primary tumor resection. Sequencing of whole RNA from tumor, nontumor lung or frozen PBMC involved no sorting. TCRdb reprocessed the 5' RACE reads with MiXCR, giving one entry per CDR3 protein. The table has 6,000 or so distinct CDR3 sequences, under 15% seen once. Specimen: normal lung tissue next to the tumor, collected at surgery. These receptors were obtained from a male donor with early-stage non-small cell lung cancer.

This clonotype was seen ten or more times. The chain has TRBV7-2 and TRBJ2-7; 8 nucleotides align to TRBD1. The CDR3 runs 17 residues. Germline CDR1 reads SGHTA; CDR2 reads FQGNSA. The junction had 11 bases not matched to a gene; V was cut back by 2 bases and J by 2 bases. The CDR3 region is CASSLKGTGSPTYEQYF. CDR3 coding DNA: TGTGCCAGCAGCTTAAAGGGGACAGGCTCCCCTACCTACGAGCAGTACTTC.

This clonotype was picked up one time. Just one base apart from a much larger clone, this may be a read error. This chain connects TRBV5-4 to TRBJ1-6; 11 bases are a match to TRBD1. This CDR3 is built from 16 residues. Germline V gene data show CDR1 as SGHNT and CDR2 as YYREEE (reference sequence). The CDR3 nucleotides are TGTGCCAGCAGCAGCGGACAGGGGGCGACGGGTTCACCCCTCAACTTT. This codes for CASSSGQGATGSPLNF.

At least ten counts were recorded for this clonotype. The chain uses TRBV6-5 and TRBJ1-2; 7 nucleotides match TRBD1. V lost 6 bases to trimming and J lost 8 bases; unmatched junction nucleotides: 6. The CDR3 runs 12 residues. Germline lookup yields CDR1 MNHEY and CDR2 SVGAGI. In DNA form, the CDR3 reads TGTGCCAGCAGGCTCAGGGGGGGCGGCTACACCTTC. Its translation is CASRLRGGGYTF.